These 10 T cell receptor beta chains were sequenced from one sample in a study of blood T cell repertoires in COVID-19. Produced via immunoSEQ multiplex PCR; TCRdb's table is partial and in-frame only. Among hundreds of thousands of clones listed, around 91% were seen once. Sequencing used PBMCs or T cells enriched from blood (not recorded which). These receptors were taken from a man aged 30 to 45 who had recovered from COVID-19.

The J gene is TRBJ2-1, the V gene TRBV5-1; 9 bases map to TRBD2. Germline V gene sequence: CDR1 SGHRS, CDR2 YFSETQ. This CDR3 region has 15 residues. The trim removed 8 bases at V and 4 bases at J, leaving 10 bases unmatched. CDR3 sequence: CASTIAGERYNEQFF. The CDR3 region has the DNA TGCGCCAGTACTATAGCGGGAGAGCGTTACAATGAGCAGTTCTTC.

The chain uses TRBV7-9 and TRBJ2-2; a weak D match, TRBD1 (5 bases). V lost 2 bases to trimming and J lost 7 bases, with 17 bases between them. The germline CDR1 and CDR2 sequences are SEHNR and FQNEAQ (reference sequence). The CDR3 loop spans 16 amino acids. CDR3: CASSLSQGLGYGELFF. The CDR3 DNA follows: TGTGCCAGCAGCTTATCCCAGGGCTTGGGGTACGGGGAGCTGTTTTTT.

This sequence joins TRBV7-9 and TRBJ2-7; weak D call: TRBD1 (6 bases). The germline gives CDR1 SEHNR, CDR2 FQNEAQ (reference sequence). This CDR3 is 15 amino acids long. Trimming pared 1 base from V and 1 base from J, leaving 11 bases between. The CDR3 coding sequence is TGTGCCAGCAGCTTAGATGGGGGCTCGTCCTACGAGCAGTACTTC. It codes for CASSLDGGSSYEQYF.

This clone was counted a single time. The chain carries TRBV7-2 and TRBJ2-7, with unresolved D. Germline CDR1 is SGHTA and CDR2 is FQGNSA. Deletions cut 5 bases from V and 7 bases from J, with 18 bases between. CDR3 length equals 14 residues. CDR3 DNA sequence: TGTGCCAGCAGCGCCGACACGGCCACTGGTGAGCAGTACTTC. It yields the protein CASSADTATGEQYF.

The chain links TRBV3-1 (or the pseudogene TRBV3-2) to TRBJ1-1; TRBD1 aligns across 8 bases. The CDR3 runs 14 residues. Trimming took 5 bases from V and 12 from J; bases not matched to a gene: 14. Germline CDR1 and CDR2: LGHDT and YNNKEL (reference sequence). The CDR3 protein is CASSYEGKRDRSFF. The CDR3 bases are TGTGCCAGCAGCTACGAAGGAAAGAGGGACAGGTCTTTCTTT.

V is TRBV7-8 and J is TRBJ2-7; 8 bases agree with TRBD2. Germline values: CDR1 SGHVS, CDR2 FQNEAQ. The CDR3 totals 14 residues. V lost 5 bases to trimming and J lost 2 bases; unmatched junction nucleotides: 5. The CDR3: CASSPSGGTYEQYF. CDR3 DNA sequence: TGTGCCAGCAGCCCAAGCGGGGGAACCTACGAGCAGTACTTC.

The chain links TRBV10-2 to TRBJ1-5; D remains ambiguous. Trimming left V 0 bases short and J 2 bases short, with 14 bases between. The germline CDR1 and CDR2 sequences are WSHSY and SAAADI. The CDR3 is 17 amino acids. This CDR3 is CASSESKWLMGNQPQHF. The CDR3 DNA follows: TGCGCCAGCAGTGAGTCGAAATGGCTGATGGGCAATCAGCCCCAGCATTTT.

The V call is TRBV6-5, the J call TRBJ2-7; TRBD1 might be the D (5 bases). The CDR3 sequence is 14 residues long. Looked up from germline, CDR1 is MNHEY and CDR2 is SVGAGI. Trimming removed 0 bases from V and 2 bases from J, with 8 bases in between. The CDR3 DNA sequence: TGTGCCAGCAGTTACTCTTCAGGGCCCTACGAGCAGTACTTC. This encodes CASSYSSGPYEQYF.

This rearrangement joins TRBV19 to TRBJ2-3; 9 bases match TRBD2. This CDR3 has 14 amino acids. Germline CDR1 and CDR2: LNHDA and SQIVND (reference sequence). Unmatched junction bases numbered 3, after V lost 7 bases and J lost 1 base. CDR3 residues: CASTTSGRTDTQYF. CDR3 DNA sequence: TGTGCCAGTACCACTAGCGGGCGCACAGATACGCAGTATTTT.

The chain joins TRBV7-9 to TRBJ2-5; 9 bases agree with TRBD1. V gave up 5 bases and J gave up 1 base; unmatched junction bases: 8. Germline loops: CDR1 SEHNR, CDR2 FQNEAQ (reference sequence). The CDR3 has 16 amino acids. CDR3 sequence (DNA): TGTGCCAGCAGCACCTCGACAGGGGGGATCCAAGAGACCCAGTACTTC. Translating it yields CASSTSTGGIQETQYF.